Below, one T cell receptor beta chain is given with its context. Its antigen is as yet unknown. Method: immunoSEQ multiplex PCR; TCRdb's copy keeps in-frame clones and lacks some. The sample records 100,000 or so clones, 91% being singletons. The data originate from a study of OX40 agonist ivuxolimab in advanced cancers. Study-wide results and caveats: Clonal expansion in partial responders at 0.1-3.0 mg/kg ranked among the lowest.

The length of the CDR3 is 14 residues. CDR1 and CDR2 (germline): SGHDT, YYEEEE. Between the trimmed V and J ends, which lost 5 bases and 4 bases, there was a span of 12 bases. V is TRBV5-6 and J is TRBJ2-2; possibly TRBD2 for D (5 bases). This TCR was recovered from an adult with an advanced solid tumor such as melanoma, head and neck, liver or kidney cancer. The sequenced sample was CD4+ or CD8+ T cells sorted from blood, obtained in a trial of the OX40 agonist ivuxolimab. CDR3 in amino acids: CASRIGLSTGELFF. For the CDR3, the DNA is TGTGCCAGCAGGATTGGACTGTCCACCGGGGAGCTGTTTTTT.